The 24 T cell receptor beta chains below come from one sample, sequenced in a study of somatic mutations in cytotoxic T cells in rheumatoid arthritis. Profiled with immunoSEQ multiplex PCR; TCRdb holds only in-frame clones, not every one. Of about 7,000 clones listed, around three quarters are singletons. The source material was CD8+ T cells sorted from blood. The receptors originated from an adult with rheumatoid arthritis.

The sample holds a few counts of this clone. The CDR3, as DNA: TGTGCCACCTTAGTCGGCCAGGGTGGGGCTGAAGCTTTCTTT. This translates into CATLVGQGGAEAFF. The rearrangement links TRBV6-5 to TRBJ1-1; possible D gene TRBD1, 5 bases. The V and J ends lost 10 bases and 6 bases respectively, with 21 bases between them. CDR3 length equals 14 residues. From germline, CDR1 is MNHEY and CDR2 SVGAGI.

The chain links TRBV7-9 to TRBJ2-5; 9 bases line up with TRBD1. The last part of the DNA fits TRBJ2-7 better; the J call may be wrong. This CDR3 region has 15 residues. From germline, CDR1 is SEHNR and CDR2 FQNEAQ (reference sequence). CDR3 nucleotides: TGTGCCAGCAGCTCAGAGGGACAGGGTGTCTACGAGCAGTACTTC. This encodes CASSSEGQGVYEQYF.

This sequence joins TRBV7-6 and TRBJ2-5, with D unclear. The CDR3 runs 11 residues. V lost 2 bases and J 5 bases, leaving 3 bases between the germline ends. Germline CDR1 SGHVS, CDR2 FNYEAQ. The chain's CDR3 is CASSLTETQYF. The CDR3 DNA is TGTGCCAGCAGCTTAACGGAGACCCAGTACTTC.

CDR3 coding DNA: TGTGCCAGCAGCTTAGCGAGGACAACCGGCTATGGCTACACCTTC. It encodes CASSLARTTGYGYTF. The rearrangement uses TRBV7-8 and TRBJ1-2, with a tentative D call TRBD1 (5 bases). Germline V gene data show CDR1 as SGHVS and CDR2 as FQNEAQ. This CDR3 has 15 residues. V dropped 0 bases and J dropped 4 bases, with 12 bases sitting between them.

This clone was seen a single time. The CDR3 region is CASSLGQGNEKLFF. The CDR3 nucleotides read TGTGCCAGCAGCTTAGGACAGGGCAATGAAAAACTGTTTTTT. The V and J genes are TRBV7-6 and TRBJ1-4; 7 positions agree with TRBD1. The junction had 1 base not matched to a gene; V was cut back by 1 base and J by 5 bases. Germline loops: CDR1 SGHVS, CDR2 FNYEAQ. The CDR3 length is 14 residues.

This clone was seen just once. The chain joins TRBV5-4 to TRBJ2-4; possibly TRBD1 for D (6 bases). The CDR3 is 15 residues long. Germline-derived CDR1 and CDR2 are SGHNT and YYREEE (reference sequence). V was pared by 4 bases and J by 9 bases, with 20 bases between. CDR3 bases: TGTGCCAGCAGCATTAAGGACAGAGTCTCCCCCATTCAGTACTTC. The encoded protein is CASSIKDRVSPIQYF.

This chain joins TRBV28 and TRBJ2-1; perhaps TRBD2 as D (5 bases). V gave up 5 bases and J gave up 0 bases, with 14 bases separating them. The CDR3 contains 16 residues. Germline V lookup: CDR1 MDHEN, CDR2 SYDVKM. The CDR3 sequence is CASSPPRGSSYNEQFF. In DNA, the CDR3 is TGTGCCAGCAGTCCCCCACGAGGGAGCTCCTACAATGAGCAGTTCTTC.

The CDR3 loop is CASTEGWVFTDTQYF. The CDR3 DNA is TGCGCCAGCACCGAGGGTTGGGTTTTCACAGATACGCAGTATTTT. This chain uses TRBV10-2 with TRBJ2-3, with a weak D call TRBD2 (5 bases). Germline values: CDR1 WSHSY, CDR2 SAAADI. Deletions cut 7 bases from V and 2 bases from J, with 16 bases between. This CDR3 has 15 residues.

The chain joins TRBV9 to TRBJ1-1; 8 bases are shared with TRBD1. The V and J ends lost 3 bases and 4 bases, in that order; junction bases with no gene match: 8. The CDR3 totals 15 residues. CDR1 and CDR2 (germline): SGDLS, YYNGEE. The chain's CDR3 is CASSARQGTGTEAFF. CDR3 DNA: TGTGCCAGCAGCGCCCGACAGGGGACGGGCACTGAAGCTTTCTTT.

The chain links TRBV10-3 to TRBJ1-1, with D perhaps TRBD1 (5 bases). Trimming stripped 10 bases from V and 4 bases from J, with 16 bases between. The CDR3 has 13 residues. CDR1 and CDR2 (germline): ENHRY, SYGVKD. CDR3 sequence: CATTFAGGTEAFF. The CDR3 bases are TGTGCCACCACATTTGCCGGGGGCACTGAAGCTTTCTTT.

V and J are TRBV7-9 and TRBJ1-2; 7 bases agree with TRBD1. CDR1 is SEHNR, CDR2 FQNEAQ, per germline (reference sequence). The CDR3 runs 12 residues. V shed 2 bases, J shed 8 bases, and the junction held 2 bases outside the gene matches. CDR3 sequence reads: CASSLQGEGYTF. In DNA form, the CDR3 reads TGTGCCAGCAGCTTACAGGGGGAAGGCTACACCTTC.

This rearrangement joins TRBV28 to TRBJ1-1; 9 nucleotides line up with TRBD1. CDR3 length: 15 amino acids. The germline gives CDR1 MDHEN, CDR2 SYDVKM. The trim removed 6 bases at V and 5 bases at J, leaving 10 bases unmatched. The CDR3 DNA reads TGTGCCAGCAGAAATCCGGGACAGGGCTTTACTGAAGCTTTCTTT. Amino acids: CASRNPGQGFTEAFF. Based on the CDR3 plus reference TRBV28 and TRBJ1-1, the full variable domain is DVKVTQSSRYLVKRTGEKVFLECVQDMDHENMFWYRQDPGLGLRLIYFSYDVKMKEKGDIPEGYSVSREKKERFSLILESASTNQTSMYLCASRNPGQGFTEAFFGQGTRLTVV.

The chain joins TRBV19 to TRBJ1-6, with D unresolved. Germline loops: CDR1 LNHDA, CDR2 SQIVND (reference sequence). The CDR3 loop spans 20 amino acids. Trimming left V 3 bases short and J 5 bases short, with 26 bases between. CDR3 in amino acids: CASSIGHSRVAGIDNSPLHF. The CDR3 region has the DNA TGTGCCAGTAGTATTGGGCACAGTCGCGTAGCCGGAATTGATAATTCACCCCTCCACTTT. Looking up the rest from reference TRBV19 and TRBJ1-6 gives the full variable domain: DGGITQSPKYLFRKEGQNVTLSCEQNLNHDAMYWYRQDPGQGLRLIYYSQIVNDFQKGDIAEGYSVSREKKESFPLTVTSAQKNPTAFYLCASSIGHSRVAGIDNSPLHFGNGTRLTVT.

The rearrangement links TRBV11-3 to TRBJ2-6; D is unclear. Germline V gives CDR1 SGHNT, CDR2 YENEEA. CDR3 size: 15 residues. V was pared by 2 bases and J by 0 bases, with 5 bases between. For the CDR3, the DNA is TGTGCCAGCAGCTTAACGTCCTCTGGGGCCAACGTCCTGACTTTC. As protein: CASSLTSSGANVLTF.

V usage is TRBV7-2 and J usage is TRBJ2-4, with 7 bases lining up with TRBD2. Germline V CDR1 and CDR2: SGHTA, FQGNSA. The CDR3 consists of 14 residues. The J segment lost 16 bases and the V segment lost 4 bases, leaving 16 bases of the junction unmatched. The CDR3 DNA is TGTGCCAGCAGCTCGCAACGTAAGCGGGGAGATCAATACTTC. It encodes CASSSQRKRGDQYF.

This rearrangement joins TRBV2 to TRBJ2-3, with D unresolved. Germline values: CDR1 SNHLY, CDR2 FYNNEI. This CDR3 comprises 13 residues. The V end was cut by 6 bases, the J end by 0 bases, with 7 bases between. The CDR3 is CASSLHSTDTQYF. The CDR3 DNA sequence: TGTGCCAGCAGCCTCCACAGCACAGATACGCAGTATTTT.

V is TRBV11-3 and J is TRBJ1-1, with D perhaps TRBD1 (6 bases). Per the germline V gene, CDR1 is SGHNT and CDR2 is YENEEA. V lost 8 bases, J lost 0 bases, and 13 bases lay in between. The CDR3 length is 14 residues. The CDR3 spells CASFSQGVNTEAFF. Here the CDR3 DNA reads TGTGCCAGCTTTTCACAGGGAGTGAACACTGAAGCTTTCTTT.

V gene TRBV28 combines with J gene TRBJ1-5; 7 nucleotides align to TRBD1. The germline CDR1 and CDR2 sequences are MDHEN and SYDVKM. This CDR3 has 14 amino acids. J was trimmed by 5 bases and V by 7 bases; bases with no gene match: 8. The CDR3 DNA reads as TGTGCCAGCACCCGACGAGGGGGCGATCAGCCCCAGCATTTT. Its translation is CASTRRGGDQPQHF.

In DNA, the CDR3 is TGTGCCAGCAGTTCGGGGCCTAATGAGCAGTTCTTC. This sequence encodes CASSSGPNEQFF. The genes are TRBV28 and TRBJ2-1; D may match TRBD1 or TRBD2 (5 bases each). The CDR3 runs 12 residues. In germline, CDR1 is MDHEN, CDR2 SYDVKM. Trimming removed 4 bases at V and 7 bases at J, with 8 bases between. The variable domain in full, with the rest retrieved from reference TRBV28 and TRBJ2-1, is DVKVTQSSRYLVKRTGEKVFLECVQDMDHENMFWYRQDPGLGLRLIYFSYDVKMKEKGDIPEGYSVSREKKERFSLILESASTNQTSMYLCASSSGPNEQFFGPGTRLTVL.

J is TRBJ2-7 and V is TRBV5-4; 9 bases are shared with TRBD1. The CDR3 spans 14 residues. CDR1 is SGHNT and CDR2 is YYREEE in the germline V gene (reference sequence). V lost 2 bases, J lost 3 bases, and 3 bases stayed unmatched. CDR3 loop: CASSLQGARYEQYF. As DNA, the CDR3 is TGTGCCAGCAGCTTACAGGGGGCGCGCTACGAGCAGTACTTC.

Written as DNA, the CDR3 is TGTGCCAGCAGCTTGGGGGGGGGATTCGGGACTGAAGCTTTCTTT. It encodes CASSLGGGFGTEAFF. J is TRBJ1-1 and V is TRBV5-6; weak D call: TRBD1 (5 bases). V gave up 0 bases and J gave up 5 bases, with 14 bases separating them. Per the germline V gene, CDR1 is SGHDT and CDR2 is YYEEEE. The length of the CDR3 is 15 residues.

J is TRBJ1-3 and V is TRBV5-1; 7 positions match TRBD1. The V gene end was trimmed by 5 bases and the J gene end by 0 bases; junction bases not matched to a gene: 11. CDR1 is SGHRS and CDR2 is YFSETQ in the germline V gene. This CDR3 contains 17 residues. CDR3 sequence reads: CASRDTGAEGSGNTIYF. In nucleotides, the CDR3 is TGCGCCAGCAGGGATACAGGGGCGGAGGGCTCTGGAAACACCATATATTTT. Combining the CDR3 with reference TRBV5-1 and TRBJ1-3 gives the whole variable domain KAGVTQTPRYLIKTRGQQVTLSCSPISGHRSVSWYQQTPGQGLQFLFEYFSETQRNKGNFPGRFSGRQFSNSRSEMNVSTLELGDSALYLCASRDTGAEGSGNTIYFGEGSWLTVV.

The chain joins TRBV7-3 to TRBJ1-1, with a tentative D call TRBD1 (5 bases). The CDR3 has 14 residues. Per germline, CDR1 SGHTA and CDR2 FQGTGA. The V and J ends lost 6 bases and 0 bases respectively, with 11 bases between them. The CDR3 here is CASSSGTVNTEAFF. CDR3 DNA sequence: TGTGCCAGCAGTTCCGGGACGGTGAACACTGAAGCTTTCTTT.

The chain couples TRBV5-1 to TRBJ2-4; 8 nucleotides line up with TRBD1. Germline values: CDR1 SGHRS, CDR2 YFSETQ. CDR3 length: 13 residues. V shed 2 bases and J 5 bases; nucleotides not matched to a gene: 0. The CDR3 here is CASSLQGENIQYF. CDR3 sequence (DNA): TGCGCCAGCAGCTTACAGGGGGAAAACATTCAGTACTTC.